This T cell receptor beta chain is drawn from a study of OX40 agonist ivuxolimab in advanced cancers. Study outcomes and limitations: More expanded clones were found, on average, in CD8+ than in CD4+ T cells.

Trimming cost V 0 bases and J 3 bases, with 11 bases left between them. Germline lookup yields CDR1 SGDLS and CDR2 YYNGEE. This CDR3 has 15 residues. Using immunoSEQ multiplex PCR, the repertoire was profiled, and TCRdb retains in-frame clones only, with some absent. In the table there are about 63,000 clones, 80% to 90% of which are singletons. Concerning this clone itself: The antigen is unknown.

This sequence was found in an adult with an advanced solid tumor such as melanoma, head and neck, liver or kidney cancer. Material: CD4+ or CD8+ T cells sorted from blood, obtained in a trial of the OX40 agonist ivuxolimab. The gene calls are TRBV9 and TRBJ2-3; D may be TRBD2 (7 bases). The CDR3 coding sequence is TGTGCCAGCAGCGTAGGGGGGGGCTGGACAGATACGCAGTATTTT. Translating it yields CASSVGGGWTDTQYF.